This TCR beta chain is drawn from a study of regulatory T cells in long-lasting Graves disease. Arm-PCR of CDR3 regions and iRepertoire HTBI primers were the basis on which TCR beta libraries were built. TCRdb re-called the multiplex PCR reads with MiXCR, one entry per CDR3 protein. The table lists 400,000 to 500,000 distinct CDR3 sequences, 12% to 15% of them singletons. The time point was: newly diagnosed GD, antithyroid drugs for less than 3 months. The authors made the TCR library using RNA they extracted from PBMCs. A single count supports this clonotype. The sample was also reused in another study, on T cells in Graves' hyperthyroidism and ophthalmopathy.

This material consisted of peripheral blood mononuclear cells (PBMCs), taken at new diagnosis, from a patient treated with antithyroid drugs. The source of this sequence is a woman in her 50s with Graves disease.

The CDR3 bases are TGTGCCAGCAGCTTAACGACAGGGTGGGAGCAGTTCTTC. Translated: CASSLTTGWEQFF. V and J are TRBV7-9 and TRBJ2-1, with 7 positions matching TRBD1. The CDR3 runs 13 residues. The V and J ends lost 2 bases and 10 bases, in that order; junction bases with no gene match: 5. Germline V lookup: CDR1 SEHNR, CDR2 FQNEAQ (reference sequence).